Listed below are T cell receptor beta chains from one sample, sequenced in a study of T cell responses to AZD1222 COVID-19 vaccine. TCRdb's copy holds only in-frame clones and misses some; the assay was immunoSEQ multiplex PCR. The data show about 140,000 clones, with around 90% seen just once and about 6.5% held by the top ten. The sample was peripheral blood, taken 28 days after the second AZD1222 dose. These receptors all come from an adult who received the AZD1222 COVID-19 vaccine. The CDR3 runs from the conserved cysteine through the conserved F or W. D genes are given only for firm matches. Some rows have no size entry. The others give once, few or many, or a class for an expanded clone.

size | J | V | D | CDR3 | DNA
NA | TRBJ1-2 | TRBV4-1 | TRBD1 | CASSQVPGTGDGYTF | TGCGCCAGCAGCCAAGTGCCCGGGACAGGGGATGGCTACACCTTC
NA | TRBJ2-2 | TRBV19 | NA | CASMYWATEKTGELFF | TGTGCCAGTATGTACTGGGCGACAGAAAAAACCGGGGAGCTGTTTTTT
NA | TRBJ2-3 | TRBV18 | TRBD2 | CASSPPGLAGGFTDTQYF | TGTGCCAGCTCACCTCCGGGACTAGCGGGAGGATTTACAGATACGCAGTATTTT
NA | TRBJ1-6 | TRBV6-4 | TRBD1 | CASSEETGVSPLHF | TGTGCCAGCAGTGAAGAGACAGGGGTTTCACCCCTCCACTTT
NA | TRBJ2-2 | TRBV2 | NA | CASTSDNTGELFF | TGTGCCAGCACCTCCGATAACACCGGGGAGCTGTTTTTT
NA | TRBJ2-7 | TRBV2 | TRBD2 | CASSMRETDYEQYF | TGTGCCAGCAGTATGCGGGAGACTGACTACGAGCAGTACTTC
NA | TRBJ1-6 | TRBV13 | NA | CASSLTGNYLSPLHF | TGTGCCAGCAGCCTCACCGGGAATTATCTTTCACCCCTCCACTTT
NA | TRBJ2-6 | TRBV28 | TRBD2 | CASSSTARQGLLSSGANVLTF | TGTGCCAGCAGCAGTACGGCTCGGCAGGGACTACTCTCTTCTGGGGCCAACGTCCTGACTTTC
NA | TRBJ1-4 | TRBV18 | TRBD1 | CVSSPGRTGATNEKLFF | TGTGTCAGCTCACCCGGCAGGACAGGGGCAACTAATGAAAAACTGTTTTTT
NA | TRBJ1-2 | TRBV7-8 | NA | CASSLRGNAHGYTF | TGTGCCAGCAGCTTACGCGGGAATGCCCATGGCTACACCTTC
NA | TRBJ1-2 | TRBV18 | TRBD1 | CASSHAGGANGYTF | TGTGCCAGCTCACATGCAGGGGGCGCCAATGGCTACACCTTC
NA | TRBJ2-1 | TRBV30 | NA | CAWSVQDNQGQFF | TGTGCCTGGAGTGTACAGGATAACCAGGGGCAGTTCTTC
NA | TRBJ1-2 | TRBV12-5 | NA | CASGPRRFGNRVGGYTF | TGTGCTAGTGGTCCCCGCAGGTTCGGGAACAGGGTGGGCGGCTACACCTTC
NA | TRBJ1-5 | TRBV27 | TRBD1 | CASRTGNTAQHF | TGTGCCAGCAGGACAGGGAACACGGCCCAGCATTTT
NA | TRBJ1-3 | TRBV5-1 | NA | CASSEQLGNTIYF | TGCGCCAGCAGCGAGCAGCTAGGAAACACCATATATTTT
NA | TRBJ1-2 | TRBV30 | NA | CAWSVYPYGYTF | TGTGCCTGGAGTGTGTACCCGTATGGCTACACCTTC
NA | TRBJ1-1 | TRBV7-2 | NA | CASSLVRADTEAFF | TGTGCCAGCAGCCTCGTTCGGGCGGACACTGAAGCTTTCTTT
NA | TRBJ2-5 | TRBV5-6 | NA | CASSLLQETQYF | TGTGCCAGCAGCTTACTGCAAGAGACCCAGTACTTC
NA | TRBJ1-2 | TRBV6-5 | NA | CASSYQGGAHYGYTF | TGTGCCAGCAGTTACCAAGGCGGGGCTCACTATGGCTACACCTTC
NA | TRBJ2-7 | TRBV7-9 | TRBD1 | CVSSGQGVAWEQYF | TGTGTCAGCAGCGGACAGGGGGTAGCGTGGGAGCAGTACTTC
NA | TRBJ1-5 | TRBV6-1 | NA | CASSEVLGVGQPQHF | TGTGCCAGCAGTGAAGTTTTGGGGGTCGGTCAGCCCCAGCATTTT
NA | TRBJ2-7 | TRBV30 | NA | CAWSVTGAYEQYF | TGTGCCTGGAGTGTAACAGGAGCCTACGAGCAGTACTTC
NA | TRBJ2-7 | TRBV3-1/TRBV3-2 | NA | CASSQVMNSYEQYF | TGTGCCAGCAGCCAAGTTATGAACTCCTACGAGCAGTACTTC
NA | TRBJ1-5 | TRBV6-5 | TRBD1 | CASRAGTGYNQPQHF | TGTGCCAGCAGGGCCGGGACAGGGTACAATCAGCCCCAGCATTTT
NA | TRBJ2-1 | TRBV5-1 | NA | CASSLVGVKSVEQFF | TGCGCCAGCAGCTTGGTCGGGGTAAAGTCGGTTGAGCAGTTCTTC
NA | TRBJ2-5 | TRBV5-4 | TRBD1 | CASSVGQGNQETQYF | TGTGCCAGCAGCGTAGGACAGGGCAACCAAGAGACCCAGTACTTC
NA | TRBJ1-5 | TRBV5-5 | TRBD1 | CASSKTGTGGWSNQPQHF | TGTGCCAGCAGCAAAACTGGGACAGGGGGCTGGAGCAATCAGCCCCAGCATTTT
once | TRBJ1-4 | TRBV12-3/TRBV12-4 | NA | CASSRPTGEKLFF | TGTGCCAGCAGCCGCCCGACCGGAGAAAAACTGTTTTTT
NA | TRBJ2-3 | TRBV4-3 | NA | CASSQEKGRTDTQYF | TGCGCCAGCAGCCAAGAAAAGGGGAGGACAGATACGCAGTATTTT
NA | TRBJ2-3 | TRBV19 | NA | CASTSVDNPRDTQYF | TGTGCCAGTACCTCCGTGGACAATCCCAGAGATACGCAGTATTTT
NA | TRBJ1-3 | TRBV10-3 | NA | CATQPVTGTGNTIYF | TGTGCCACCCAACCCGTCACAGGGACCGGAAACACCATATATTTT
NA | TRBJ2-5 | TRBV2 | TRBD2 | CASSPGTSGSGETQYF | TGTGCCAGCAGTCCCGGGACTAGCGGGAGTGGCGAGACCCAGTACTTC
NA | TRBJ2-1 | TRBV4-2 | TRBD2 | CASSQGSSGDEQFF | TGTGCCAGCAGCCAAGGTTCTAGCGGCGATGAGCAGTTCTTC
NA | TRBJ1-6 | TRBV30 | NA | CAWGPGRYNSPLHF | TGTGCCTGGGGACCAGGACGGTATAATTCACCCCTCCACTTT
NA | TRBJ2-5 | TRBV24-1 | NA | CATSDPGTKLETQYF | TGTGCCACCAGTGACCCCGGGACAAAATTAGAGACCCAGTACTTC